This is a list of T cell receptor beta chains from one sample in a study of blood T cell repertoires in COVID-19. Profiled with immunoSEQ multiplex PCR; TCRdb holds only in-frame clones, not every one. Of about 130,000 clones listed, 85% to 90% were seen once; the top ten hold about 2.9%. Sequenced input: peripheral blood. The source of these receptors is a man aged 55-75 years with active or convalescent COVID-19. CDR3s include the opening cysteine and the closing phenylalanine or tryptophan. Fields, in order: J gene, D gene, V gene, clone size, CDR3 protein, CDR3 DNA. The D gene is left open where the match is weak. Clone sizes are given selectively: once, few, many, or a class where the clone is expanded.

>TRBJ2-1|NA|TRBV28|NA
CASTRGGALYNEQFF
TGTGCCAGCACTAGAGGGGGGGCCCTTTACAATGAGCAGTTCTTC
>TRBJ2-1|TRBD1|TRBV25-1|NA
CASGWWTGGYNEQFF
TGTGCCAGCGGGTGGTGGACAGGGGGCTACAATGAGCAGTTCTTC
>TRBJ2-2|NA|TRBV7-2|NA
CASRGANTGELFF
TGTGCCAGCAGGGGCGCGAACACCGGGGAGCTGTTTTTT
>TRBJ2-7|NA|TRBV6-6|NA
CASSKSAMSSYEQYF
TGTGCCAGCAGTAAGAGCGCAATGAGCTCCTACGAGCAGTACTTC
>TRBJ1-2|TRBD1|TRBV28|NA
CASSSPLLIQGDGYTF
TGTGCCAGCAGCTCTCCTCTCCTAATACAGGGGGATGGCTACACCTTC
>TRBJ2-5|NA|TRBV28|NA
CASRQGRVETQYF
TGTGCCAGCAGGCAGGGGAGGGTAGAGACCCAGTACTTC
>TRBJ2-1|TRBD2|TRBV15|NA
CATSRDTLAGGGEQFF
TGTGCCACCAGCAGAGATACACTAGCGGGAGGAGGCGAGCAGTTCTTC
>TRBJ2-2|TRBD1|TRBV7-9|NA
CASSLSQGYPGELFF
TGTGCCAGCAGCTTATCACAGGGGTACCCCGGGGAGCTGTTTTTT
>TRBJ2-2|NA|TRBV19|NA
CASTEGGPGELFF
TGTGCCAGCACAGAAGGGGGACCCGGGGAGCTGTTTTTT
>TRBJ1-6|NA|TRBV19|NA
CASSIDRALPSPLHF
TGTGCCAGTAGTATAGACAGGGCATTGCCGTCACCCCTCCACTTT
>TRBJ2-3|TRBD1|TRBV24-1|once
CATSRQGATDTQYF
TGTGCCACCTCACGACAGGGGGCAACAGATACGCAGTATTTT
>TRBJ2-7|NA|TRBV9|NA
CARGEEAYEQYF
TGTGCCAGAGGGGAGGAAGCCTACGAGCAGTACTTC
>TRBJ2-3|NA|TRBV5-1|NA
CASNLDLSTDTQYF
TGCGCCAGCAACCTGGACTTGAGCACAGATACGCAGTATTTT
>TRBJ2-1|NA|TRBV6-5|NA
CASSRGSLNEQFF
TGTGCCAGCAGCCGCGGGTCCCTCAATGAGCAGTTCTTC
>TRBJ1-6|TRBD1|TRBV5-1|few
CASSLVGTASSYNSPLHF
TGCGCCAGCAGCTTGGTGGGGACAGCGAGCTCCTATAATTCACCCCTCCACTTT
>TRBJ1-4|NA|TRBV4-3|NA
CASSQALGQNEKLFF
TGCGCCAGCAGCCAAGCATTAGGACAGAATGAAAAACTGTTTTTT